The present T cell receptor (beta chain) was sequenced within a study of radiotherapy plus CTLA-4 blockade in lung cancer. Per the germline V gene, CDR1 is SGHRS and CDR2 is YFSETQ. Trimming shortened V by 0 bases and J by 0 bases, and 10 bases separated the two germline ends. CDR3 size: 16 residues. Repertoires were generated with immunoSEQ multiplex PCR, while TCRdb's copy carries only in-frame clones and drops some. Of about 62,000 clones listed, 76% are singletons. Treatment of patients with chemo-refractory metastatic non-small-cell lung cancer consisted of focal radiation plus CTLA-4 blockade with ipilimumab.

The TCR comes from a human donor with non-small cell lung cancer who had a complete response to radiotherapy plus ipilimumab. Sequencing was performed on peripheral blood, taken from a patient treated with radiotherapy plus ipilimumab. This sequence joins TRBV5-1 and TRBJ2-1; maybe TRBD2 (5 bases). The CDR3 DNA is TGCGCCAGCAGCTTGGTAGCGTTGAGCTCCTACAATGAGCAGTTCTTC. It is translated as CASSLVALSSYNEQFF.